This T cell receptor beta chain was identified during a study of vaccination effects on CD4 cells after COVID-19. Across the study: After expansion with viral peptide pools in the ViraFEST assay, antigen-specific CD4+ T cells were sequenced.

Germline values: CDR1 SGHTA, CDR2 FQGNSA. Trimming removed 1 base from V and 2 bases from J; junction bases left unmatched: 2. CDR3 length equals 15 residues. Culture lasted under 13 days before CD4+ T cell isolation. Comments on this clone: Antigen: not known.

Libraries were prepared by immunoSEQ multiplex PCR; TCRdb keeps only in-frame clonotypes and omits some of them. The sample comprises about 28,000 clones, approximately 65% of which are singletons, and approximately 9.8% rests with the top ten. Sample: CD4+ T cells from PBMCs cultured without peptide, taken before COVID-19 vaccination. The origin of this receptor is a human donor who received a COVID-19 vaccine. The gene calls are TRBV7-2 and TRBJ2-1; 7 bases match TRBD1. Here the CDR3 DNA reads TGTGCCAGCAGCTTAGACAGGGGAACCTACAATGAGCAGTTCTTC. Protein product: CASSLDRGTYNEQFF. The full variable domain, with the rest looked up from reference TRBV7-2 and TRBJ2-1, is GAGVSQSPSNKVTEKGKDVELRCDPISGHTALYWYRQSLGQGLEFLIYFQGNSAPDKSGLPSDRFSAERTGGSVSTLTIQRTQQEDSAVYLCASSLDRGTYNEQFFGPGTRLTVL.